Each of the 17 T cell receptor beta chains below was sequenced from the same sample in a study of cytomegalovirus exposure and HLA in healthy donors (TCRdb year 2017). The library was made by the immunoSEQ multiplex PCR assay. The multiplex PCR relied on a mix of 60 forward primers for TCR Vbeta segments and 13 reverse primers for TCR Jbeta segments. Here the immuneACCESS table is served through TCRdb, limited to in-frame sequences with V and J called. Missing clones are a known gap in these copies; in checked studies unresolved V genes cover under half, and the rest lacks a known reason. The table for this sample lists about 170,000 clones; approximately 80% of them were counted only once. The ten biggest clones cover 2% to 3% of the sample. The sequencing sample was made of PBMCs. The receptors shown here come from a male donor in good health and CMV-seronegative.

The chain joins TRBV5-1 to TRBJ2-7; a possible D gene is TRBD2 (7 bases). Germline CDR1 is SGHRS and CDR2 is YFSETQ. This CDR3 has 15 amino acids. V was cut by 1 base and J by 3 bases, with 14 bases left in between. CDR3 nucleotides: TGCGCCAGCAGCTTGAGGGGGGGGCTATTCTACGAGCAGTACTTC. It encodes CASSLRGGLFYEQYF.

On this clone itself: The DNA is left out, because the CDR3 cannot be placed on it with certainty; the CDR3 is given as TCRdb lists it. The J gene is TRBJ2-1, the V gene TRBV28; the D call of TRBD1 is as the table states it, not checked on the DNA. The CDR3 numbers 15 amino acids, ends counted. CDR1 and CDR2 (germline): MDHEN, SYDVKM. The CDR3: CASSSSGQGRSSEFF.

The V and J genes are TRBV6-1 and TRBJ1-5; 9 bases align to TRBD1. V dropped 4 bases and J dropped 1; count of bases not matched to a gene: 5. Germline V gives CDR1 MNHNS, CDR2 SASEGT. The CDR3 runs to 16 residues. The CDR3 loop reads CASSGRQGESNQPQHF. CDR3 nucleotide sequence: TGTGCCAGCAGTGGCAGACAGGGGGAGAGCAATCAGCCCCAGCATTTT.

The V gene is TRBV5-8, the J gene TRBJ2-7; the D gene is possibly TRBD1 (5 bases). The germline V gene has CDR1 SGHTS and CDR2 YDEGEE. Trimming removed 0 bases at V and 5 bases at J, with 12 bases between. CDR3 length equals 14 residues. The CDR3 loop is CASSLAPGLNEQYF. The CDR3 DNA is TGTGCCAGCAGCTTGGCCCCAGGGTTAAACGAGCAGTACTTC.

This clone turned up a few times. This rearrangement joins TRBV27 to TRBJ2-2, with 13 bases that match TRBD2. The germline gives CDR1 MNHEY, CDR2 SMNVEV (reference sequence). Germline trimming cut 5 bases from V and 3 bases from J; bases unmatched to any gene: 3. The CDR3 is made up of 16 amino acids. CDR3 residues: CASSGTSGVYTGELFF. CDR3 coding DNA: TGTGCCAGCAGTGGGACTAGCGGGGTTTACACCGGGGAGCTGTTTTTT.

The chain employs TRBV5-1 and TRBJ2-7; D might be TRBD1 (5 bases). V was trimmed by 0 bases and J by 4 bases, leaving 11 bases between them. The CDR3 is made up of 14 amino acids. Germline CDR1 and CDR2: SGHRS and YFSETQ. The CDR3 sequence is CASSLGAGRYEQYF. CDR3 DNA: TGCGCCAGCAGCTTGGGGGCAGGGCGGTACGAGCAGTACTTC.

The CDR3 bases are TGCGCCAGCAGTCCCGGACTAGCGGGAGTATACGAGCAGTACTTC. This translates into CASSPGLAGVYEQYF. J is TRBJ2-7 and V is TRBV5-1; 13 bases line up with TRBD2. The CDR3 extends over 15 amino acids. V dropped 5 bases and J dropped 4; count of bases not matched to a gene: 6. The germline gives CDR1 SGHRS, CDR2 YFSETQ.

This clone was recorded only once. The CDR3, as DNA: TGTGCCAGCACCAAATGGGGGTCGCGGGAGAGACCCTACGAGCAGTACTTC. The encoded protein is CASTKWGSRERPYEQYF. V is TRBV5-4 and J is TRBJ2-7; 7 nucleotides line up with TRBD2. Trimming at V came to 6 bases and at J to 2 bases, leaving 17 bases not matched to a gene. Germline CDR1 reads SGHNT; CDR2 reads YYREEE (reference sequence). This CDR3 has 17 amino acids.

The V call is TRBV6-1, the J call TRBJ2-1, with 13 bases fitting TRBD2. The CDR3 is made up of 15 amino acids. Losses at the gene ends were 4 bases for V and 6 bases for J; bases not matched to a gene: 3. The germline gives CDR1 MNHNS, CDR2 SASEGT. CDR3 nucleotides: TGTGCCAGCAGTGTACTAGCGGGAGGGTTCAATGAGCAGTTCTTC. Its protein product is CASSVLAGGFNEQFF.

The J gene is TRBJ2-5, the V gene TRBV6-1, with 9 bases identical to TRBD1. V gave up 7 bases and J gave up 5 bases; unmatched junction bases: 11. Germline CDR1 reads MNHNS; CDR2 reads SASEGT. The CDR3 covers 15 residues. DNA of the CDR3: TGTGCCAGCACCAAAGACAGGGGGGCCCGGGAGACCCAGTACTTC. Protein sequence: CASTKDRGARETQYF.

CDR3 protein: CASSLGGSVSTDTQYF. The CDR3, as DNA: TGCGCCAGCAGCTTGGGGGGTAGCGTCAGCACAGATACGCAGTATTTT. The V and J genes are TRBV5-1 and TRBJ2-3; perhaps TRBD2 as D (5 bases). CDR3 length: 16 amino acids. Trimming removed 0 bases from V and 0 bases from J, with 11 bases in between. CDR1 and CDR2 (germline): SGHRS, YFSETQ.

V usage is TRBV4-3 and J usage is TRBJ2-3, with D possibly TRBD2 on 5 matching bases. CDR1 is LGHNA and CDR2 is YSLEER in the germline V gene. Trimming pared 0 bases from V and 4 bases from J, leaving 14 bases between. The CDR3 loop spans 16 amino acids. The CDR3 coding sequence is TGCGCCAGCAGCCAAGATTGGCGGGCCGCGGCAGATACGCAGTATTTT. Its translation: CASSQDWRAAADTQYF.

The chain links TRBV10-1 to TRBJ1-5, with a tentative D call TRBD1 (6 bases). V lost 10 bases, J lost 0 bases, and 10 bases lay in between. This CDR3 spans 13 amino acids. Germline V lookup: CDR1 WNHNN, CDR2 SYGVQD (reference sequence). The CDR3 loop reads CANTRGSNQPQHF. CDR3 bases: TGCGCCAACACCAGGGGTAGCAATCAGCCCCAGCATTTT.

V gene TRBV5-1 combines with J gene TRBJ1-6; 7 nucleotides line up with TRBD1. Per the germline V gene, CDR1 is SGHRS and CDR2 is YFSETQ. The CDR3 extends over 14 amino acids. J gave up 5 bases and V 7 bases, and 6 bases lay outside the gene matches. CDR3 sequence (DNA): TGCGCCAGCGGCCTCCAGGGGGATAATTCACCCCTCCACTTT. Translating gives CASGLQGDNSPLHF.

V usage is TRBV9 and J usage is TRBJ2-7, with 10 bases that match TRBD2. This CDR3 has 15 residues. Germline CDR1 and CDR2: SGDLS and YYNGEE. Germline trimming cut 4 bases from V and 2 bases from J; bases unmatched to any gene: 6. The CDR3 protein is CASSKASGGTYEQYF. CDR3 nucleotides: TGTGCCAGCAGCAAAGCTAGCGGGGGAACCTACGAGCAGTACTTC.

With regard to this clone: Different DNA sequences within this sample yield the same CDR3. The CDR3 region is CASSPGYEQYF. Here the CDR3 DNA reads TGTGCCAGCTCCCCGGGTTACGAGCAGTACTTC. The chain carries TRBV28 and TRBJ2-7; no firm D call. From germline, CDR1 is MDHEN and CDR2 SYDVKM. V dropped 8 bases and J dropped 4 bases, with 9 bases sitting between them. CDR3 length: 11 residues. The full variable domain, its missing parts supplied by reference TRBV28 and TRBJ2-7, is DVKVTQSSRYLVKRTGEKVFLECVQDMDHENMFWYRQDPGLGLRLIYFSYDVKMKEKGDIPEGYSVSREKKERFSLILESASTNQTSMYLCASSPGYEQYFGPGTRLTVT.

This clone has only one observation. J is TRBJ2-7 and V is TRBV7-2; 9 nucleotides align to TRBD2. The CDR3 sequence is 16 residues long. Germline CDR1 reads SGHTA; CDR2 reads FQGNSA. V shed 2 bases and J 3 bases; nucleotides not matched to a gene: 8. The CDR3 DNA reads as TGTGCCAGCAGCTTATCCCCTAGCGGGGAGGTCTACGAGCAGTACTTC. Amino acids: CASSLSPSGEVYEQYF.